A selection of T cell receptor beta chains follows, all from one sample in a study of T cells after yellow fever vaccination. TCRdb reanalysed the 5' RACE reads using MiXCR and keeps one entry per CDR3 protein. The table has about 340,000 distinct CDR3 sequences, approximately 3.9% seen once. The input for sequencing was PBMCs, taken 5 days after the yellow fever booster vaccination. Receptors originate from a man between 18 and 29 years old who received the YFV17D yellow fever vaccine. Each CDR3 is given with its conserved first and last residue.

TRBJ2-5 TRBV12-3/TRBV12-4 CASTTRGGPETQYF
TRBJ2-5 TRBV7-2 CASSYPGSRRETQYF
TRBJ2-5 TRBV4-1 CASSQEGDLETQYF
TRBJ2-7 TRBV11-2 CASSLVAASYEQYF
TRBJ2-7 TRBV11-2 CASSPLGDTLLGEQYF
TRBJ2-3 TRBV7-3 CASSFLDTQYF
TRBJ1-5 TRBV9 CASSGPGSNQPQHF
TRBJ1-1 TRBV4-3 CASSQIRGRGNTEAFF
TRBJ2-3 TRBV21-1 CASSHGVGTDTQYF
TRBJ2-2 TRBV3-1 CASSQSWAVRELFF
TRBJ1-4 TRBV5-1 CASSLEGRRTNEKLFF
TRBJ1-4 TRBV19 CASNYQAATNEKLFF
TRBJ1-5 TRBV15 CATSREQGNQPQHF
TRBJ1-1 TRBV6-2/TRBV6-3 CASSYSAAAEAFF
TRBJ1-5 TRBV18 CASSPGMAGDQPQHF
TRBJ2-3 TRBV5-1 CASSPRRATDTQYF
TRBJ2-3 TRBV7-2 CASSAWGERDTQYF
TRBJ2-3 TRBV7-3 CASSLSRWDTQYF
TRBJ2-3 TRBV6-2/TRBV6-3 CASRRLADTQYF
TRBJ1-6 TRBV20-1 CSARKGLDSPLHF
TRBJ2-5 TRBV12-3/TRBV12-4 CASSLAARVRIQETQYF
TRBJ1-2 TRBV7-3 CASSFGGNSGYTF
TRBJ1-2 TRBV19 CASSITRGSDGYTF
TRBJ2-2 TRBV7-3 CASTPQGTENTGELFF
TRBJ2-7 TRBV6-5 CASRRGRQSFSYEQYF
TRBJ2-2 TRBV5-1 CASSRQGENTGELFF
TRBJ2-5 TRBV12-3/TRBV12-4 CASSFGGPQETQYF
TRBJ1-1 TRBV18 CASSPIRHGLPRGNTEAFF
TRBJ2-3 TRBV4-2 CASSQARGGEGTDTQYF
TRBJ1-6 TRBV6-6 CASSYAGTEDSPLHF
TRBJ2-5 TRBV4-3 CASSPRQGETQYF
TRBJ2-3 TRBV9 CASTPGATTDTQYF
TRBJ2-2 TRBV5-1 CASSLAAGHTGELFF
TRBJ1-5 TRBV20-1 CSAKSGTGDSNQPQHF
TRBJ2-1 TRBV7-2 CASSLGDSGNEQFF
TRBJ1-6 TRBV6-5 CASSSTGGVGSPLHF
TRBJ1-6 TRBV2 CARQGFDSPLHF
TRBJ2-2 TRBV6-6 CASIRPGQSNTGELFF
TRBJ2-7 TRBV5-1 CASSFPLKGDDEQYF
TRBJ1-4 TRBV7-9 CASSLSGSSEKLFF
TRBJ1-2 TRBV10-3 CAISESEGSNYGYTF
TRBJ2-3 TRBV4-2 CASSGGPSGTDTQYF
TRBJ1-4 TRBV6-5 CASSYVGTGMVVKLFF
TRBJ2-5 TRBV11-2 CASSFALTKETQYF
TRBJ2-2 TRBV19 CATLAGELFF
TRBJ2-1 TRBV15 CATSREGTSGGYNEQFF
TRBJ1-3 TRBV12-3/TRBV12-4 CASSWGTGGSSGNTIYF
TRBJ2-7 TRBV7-2 CASSLGGGTSGEQYF
TRBJ2-1 TRBV6-6 CASSTDRAYNEQFF
TRBJ1-6 TRBV20-1 CSVPKLLGPRSPLHF
TRBJ1-2 TRBV4-3 CASSQGPASNYGYTF
TRBJ2-5 TRBV29-1 CSVDLIEGPQETQYF